These T cell receptor beta chains were read from a single sample in a study of T cell changes during pregnancy in multiple sclerosis. Measured with immunoSEQ multiplex PCR; TCRdb has only the in-frame clones, and not every one. The sample gives roughly 40,000 clones, about nine tenths of which show up once; around 0.51% is in the top ten. Sequenced material: CD4+ T cells from peripheral blood mononuclear cells, taken in the first trimester of pregnancy. These receptors came from a female donor with multiple sclerosis, enrolled in a pregnancy study. CDR3s include the opening cysteine and the closing phenylalanine or tryptophan. Fields, in order: D gene, V gene, J gene, clone size, CDR3 DNA, CDR3 protein. The D gene is left open where the match is weak. Clone size is given for some rows only: seen once, a few or many times, or a class if the clone is expanded.

d_gene: NA
v_gene: TRBV11-1
j_gene: TRBJ1-1
abundance: NA
CDR3nt: TGTGCCAGCAGCCCCCCGGGACAAATGAACACTGAAGCTTTCTTT
CDR3aa: CASSPPGQMNTEAFF

d_gene: NA
v_gene: TRBV7-2
j_gene: TRBJ1-2
abundance: NA
CDR3nt: TGTGCCAGCAGGCCAGGTGGGAGCTCGGTGCTTAATGGCTACACCTTC
CDR3aa: CASRPGGSSVLNGYTF

d_gene: NA
v_gene: TRBV7-2
j_gene: TRBJ2-7
abundance: NA
CDR3nt: TGTGCCAGCAGCTCGACTAGTACGTACGAGCAGTACTTC
CDR3aa: CASSSTSTYEQYF

d_gene: TRBD1
v_gene: TRBV30
j_gene: TRBJ2-6
abundance: NA
CDR3nt: TGTGCCTGGAGAAGGACAGGCCATATGTGGGGGGCCAACGTCCTGACTTTC
CDR3aa: CAWRRTGHMWGANVLTF

d_gene: NA
v_gene: TRBV14
j_gene: TRBJ2-7
abundance: NA
CDR3nt: TGTGCCAGCAGCCCTACAGGGTCTGGGGAGCAGTACTTC
CDR3aa: CASSPTGSGEQYF

d_gene: TRBD2
v_gene: TRBV7-2
j_gene: TRBJ2-2
abundance: NA
CDR3nt: TGTGCCAGCAGCCCCCGGGGTAGCGGGGGTACTACCGGGGAGCTGTTTTTT
CDR3aa: CASSPRGSGGTTGELFF

d_gene: NA
v_gene: TRBV7-9
j_gene: TRBJ1-3
abundance: NA
CDR3nt: TGTGCCAGCAGCTTCAGAAACACCATATATTTT
CDR3aa: CASSFRNTIYF

d_gene: TRBD1
v_gene: TRBV5-1
j_gene: TRBJ1-5
abundance: NA
CDR3nt: TGCGCCAGCAGCCCGGGACAGGTCAACAATCAGCCCCAGCATTTT
CDR3aa: CASSPGQVNNQPQHF

d_gene: NA
v_gene: TRBV7-2
j_gene: TRBJ2-3
abundance: NA
CDR3nt: TGTGCCAGCAGCACCCGAGGGCTTAGGGATACGCAGTATTTT
CDR3aa: CASSTRGLRDTQYF

d_gene: TRBD1
v_gene: TRBV6-1
j_gene: TRBJ1-2
abundance: NA
CDR3nt: TGTGCCAGCAGTGAAGCGGACAGGGACTATGGCTACACCTTC
CDR3aa: CASSEADRDYGYTF

d_gene: NA
v_gene: TRBV6-1
j_gene: TRBJ1-1
abundance: few
CDR3nt: TGTGCCAGCAGCCGAGAAGTCGGGAACACTGAAGCTTTCTTT
CDR3aa: CASSREVGNTEAFF